This TCR beta chain was identified during a study of blood T cell repertoires in COVID-19. In the study overall: Samples came from the United States, Italy and Spain, spanning acute and convalescent COVID-19.

Profiling relied on immunoSEQ multiplex PCR, and the TCRdb table lists in-frame clones only, not all of them. The sample gives some 180,000 clones, more than 75% of which show up once; around 5.8% is in the top ten. From germline, CDR1 is KGHDR and CDR2 SFDVKD. There are 14 residues in the CDR3. Deletions cut 1 base from V and 4 bases from J, with 7 bases between. The TCR was taken from a man aged 35-49 years with active or convalescent COVID-19. The sample taken for sequencing was peripheral blood. The J gene is TRBJ1-5, the V gene TRBV24-1, with a weak D call TRBD1 (5 bases). The CDR3 DNA follows: TGTGCCACCAGTGATTTATCAGGGAATCAGCCCCAGCATTTT. Its protein is CATSDLSGNQPQHF.